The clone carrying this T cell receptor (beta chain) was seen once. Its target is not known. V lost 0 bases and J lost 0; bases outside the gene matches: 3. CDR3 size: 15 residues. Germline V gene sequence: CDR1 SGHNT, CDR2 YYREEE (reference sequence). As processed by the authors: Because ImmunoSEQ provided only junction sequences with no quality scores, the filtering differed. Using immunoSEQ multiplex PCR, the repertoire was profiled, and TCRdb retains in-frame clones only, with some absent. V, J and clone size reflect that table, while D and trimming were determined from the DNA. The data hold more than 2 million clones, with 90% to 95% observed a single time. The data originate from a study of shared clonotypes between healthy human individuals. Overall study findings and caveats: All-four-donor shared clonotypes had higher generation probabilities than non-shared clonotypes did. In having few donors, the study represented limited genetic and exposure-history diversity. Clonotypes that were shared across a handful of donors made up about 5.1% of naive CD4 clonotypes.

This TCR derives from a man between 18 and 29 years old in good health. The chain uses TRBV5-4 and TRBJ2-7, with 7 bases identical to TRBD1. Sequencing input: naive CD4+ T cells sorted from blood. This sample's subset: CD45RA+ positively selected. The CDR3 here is CASSLGQGNSYEQYF. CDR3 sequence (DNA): TGTGCCAGCAGCTTGGGACAGGGAAACTCCTACGAGCAGTACTTC.